This TCR beta chain was observed in a study of T-cell reconstitution after alpha-beta-depleted transplantation in children. General study findings and limits: Elevated TCRbeta diversity at day 60 was traced, in some patients, to surviving recipient T cells and thymic progenitors. By one year post-transplant, T-cell counts and diversity largely arose from T cells that were newly produced. Several hundred rapidly expanded clones from non-depleted graft cells reportedly supplied alpha-beta T cells about two months post-transplant.

This clonotype was detected ten times or more. As yet, its antigen is unknown. Unique molecular identifiers were incorporated during preparation of the TCRbeta library. Each CDR3 protein is one row after TCRdb ran MiXCR on the PCR reads. In the table there are 200,000 to 250,000 distinct CDR3 sequences, 9.5% to 13% of which are singletons. The length of the CDR3 is 15 residues. Deletions cut 3 bases from V and 2 bases from J, with 14 bases between. Sequencing used PBMCs, obtained before TCRalphabeta/CD19-depleted stem cell transplant. This TCR came from a child in the first two years of life with acute myeloid leukemia, due to receive a stem cell transplant. V gene TRBV12-3 or TRBV12-4 combines with J gene TRBJ2-7; D is perhaps TRBD2 (7 bases). CDR3 nucleotide sequence: TGTGCCAGCAGTTTCCTGGGGAGGGACACCTACGAGCAGTACTTC. Amino acid sequence: CASSFLGRDTYEQYF.